This T cell receptor beta chain was recorded in a study of shared clonotypes between healthy human individuals. Naive-designated CD8 cells lacked CD45RO, were positively enriched for CCR7, and omitted terminally differentiated effector memory CD45RA+ cells. Each donor was a Caucasian adult residing in Nashville, Tennessee. Concerning this clone itself: The antigen remains undetermined.

Study-wide results and caveats: Researchers sampled blood only, noting tissue repertoires likely differ.

The table came from immunoSEQ multiplex PCR; TCRdb's copy has only in-frame clones and leaves some out. The table has some 600,000 clones, approximately 96% seen once. CDR1 and CDR2 from the germline V gene are SGDLS and YYNGEE. The V and J ends lost 0 bases and 10 bases respectively, with 23 bases between them. The CDR3 has 17 residues. J is TRBJ2-1 and V is TRBV9, with a tentative D call TRBD2 (6 bases). The source of this sequence is a woman under 40 in good health. The sample consisted of naive CD8+ T cells sorted from blood. This chain's CDR3 is CASSVAGSGTGLREQFF. DNA for the CDR3: TGTGCCAGCAGCGTAGCTGGATCCGGGACTGGATTAAGGGAGCAGTTCTTC.